This entry lists 3 T cell receptor beta chains sequenced from one sample in a study of coeliac disease. Assay used: immunoSEQ multiplex PCR; TCRdb lists only in-frame clones, some missing. This table has fewer than 5,500 clones, roughly 58% appearing once. Sequencing was carried out using intraepithelial lymphocytes from the gut. The receptors come from a woman aged 25 to 45 with active celiac disease.

The V call is TRBV21-1, the J call TRBJ2-1; TRBD2 is the table's D call, not checked against the DNA. TRBV21-1 is classified as a pseudogene. The CDR3 covers 15 residues. DNA for the CDR3: TGTGCCAGCAGATACCCACTAGGTTGGAGCAATGAGCAGTTCTTC. Its translation is CASRYPLGWSNEQFF.

This chain connects TRBV7-2 to TRBJ2-5, with a tentative D call TRBD2 (5 bases). Germline CDR1 reads SGHTA; CDR2 reads FQGNSA. Between the trimmed V and J ends, which lost 1 base and 7 bases, there was a span of 13 bases. The CDR3 spans 14 residues. The CDR3 bases are TGTGCCAGCAGCTTAGGCGGAGCGGTGGGGACCCAGTACTTC. This sequence encodes CASSLGGAVGTQYF.

Within the sample, this clone is medium-sized. V is TRBV5-1 and J is TRBJ1-1, with 7 bases matching TRBD1. The germline V gene encodes CDR1 SGHRS and CDR2 YFSETQ. The V and J ends lost 2 bases and 6 bases, in that order; junction bases with no gene match: 7. This CDR3 is 14 amino acids long. This CDR3 reads CASSFGTDKSEAFF. As DNA, the CDR3 is TGCGCCAGCAGCTTCGGGACAGACAAGTCTGAAGCTTTCTTT.